This T cell receptor (beta chain) was captured in a study of blood T cells in healthy people across ages. A sample-barcoded 5' primer and a J-beta primer mix were used in a second PCR of about 6 to 12 cycles. TCRdb re-derived calls from the 5' RACE reads in MiXCR, one entry per CDR3 protein. The data contain approximately 690,000 distinct CDR3 sequences, roughly 50% of them seen just once; the ten biggest clones take up over 30%. Between the trimmed V and J ends, which lost 5 bases and 14 bases, there was a span of 19 bases. Germline CDR1 and CDR2: SGHAT and FQNNGV. CDR3 length: 13 residues. Sequenced material: blood. This clonotype was obtained from a man between 60 and 75 years old in good health. The chain uses TRBV11-2 and TRBJ2-1, with D maybe TRBD1 (5 bases). The CDR3 region has the DNA TGTGCCAGCAGCCAGACAGAAGGGGCTGTGGAGTTCTTC. Residues: CASSQTEGAVEFF.